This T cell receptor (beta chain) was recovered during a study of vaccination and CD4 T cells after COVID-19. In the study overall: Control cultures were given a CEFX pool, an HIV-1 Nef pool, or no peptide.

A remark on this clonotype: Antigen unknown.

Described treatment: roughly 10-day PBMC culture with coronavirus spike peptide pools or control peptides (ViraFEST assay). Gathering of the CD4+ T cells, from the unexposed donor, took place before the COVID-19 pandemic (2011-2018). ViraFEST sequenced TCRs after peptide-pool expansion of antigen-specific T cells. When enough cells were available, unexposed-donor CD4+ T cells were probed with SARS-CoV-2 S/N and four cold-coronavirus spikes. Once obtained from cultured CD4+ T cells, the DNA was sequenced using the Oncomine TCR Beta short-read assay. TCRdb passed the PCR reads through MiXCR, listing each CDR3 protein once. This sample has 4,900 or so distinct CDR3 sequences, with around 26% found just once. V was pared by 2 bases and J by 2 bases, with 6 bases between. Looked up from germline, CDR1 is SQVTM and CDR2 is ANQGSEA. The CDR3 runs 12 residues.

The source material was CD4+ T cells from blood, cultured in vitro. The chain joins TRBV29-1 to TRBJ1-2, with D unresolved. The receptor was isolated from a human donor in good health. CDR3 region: CSVEQENYGYTF. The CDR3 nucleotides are TGCAGCGTTGAACAGGAAAACTATGGCTACACCTTC.